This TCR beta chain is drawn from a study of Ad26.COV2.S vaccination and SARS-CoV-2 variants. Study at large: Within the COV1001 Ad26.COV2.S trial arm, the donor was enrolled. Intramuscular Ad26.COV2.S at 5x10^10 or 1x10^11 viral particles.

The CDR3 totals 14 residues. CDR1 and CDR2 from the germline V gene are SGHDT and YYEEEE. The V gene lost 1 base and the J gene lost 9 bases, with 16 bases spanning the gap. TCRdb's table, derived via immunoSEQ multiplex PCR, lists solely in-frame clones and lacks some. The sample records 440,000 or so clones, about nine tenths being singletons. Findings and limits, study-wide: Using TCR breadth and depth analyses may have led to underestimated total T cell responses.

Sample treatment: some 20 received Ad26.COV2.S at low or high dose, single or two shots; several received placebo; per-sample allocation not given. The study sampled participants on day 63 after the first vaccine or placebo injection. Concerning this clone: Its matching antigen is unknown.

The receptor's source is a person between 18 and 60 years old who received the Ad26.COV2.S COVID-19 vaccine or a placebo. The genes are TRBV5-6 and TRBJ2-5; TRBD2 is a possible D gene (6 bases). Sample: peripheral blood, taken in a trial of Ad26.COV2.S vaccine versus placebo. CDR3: CASSLWRASLPQYF. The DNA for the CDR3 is TGTGCCAGCAGCTTGTGGAGGGCCTCTCTTCCCCAGTACTTC.